The clone carrying this T cell receptor (beta chain) was seen repeatedly, ten times or more. TCRdb itself ran the 5' RACE reads through MiXCR, one entry per CDR3 protein. This sample yields fewer than 50,000 distinct CDR3 sequences, of which 13% are seen a single time; about an eighth belongs to the top ten. These data belong to a study of neurological immune-mediated disorders. This sample's time point: longitudinal time-point 3. The TCR comes from a man aged 25 to 40 in good health. The sample taken for sequencing was PBMCs.

The CDR3 reads CASSLGGGLLDTQYF. CDR3 nucleotide sequence: TGTGCCAGCAGCTTGGGCGGGGGGCTCTTAGATACGCAGTATTTT. The rearrangement links TRBV7-2 to TRBJ2-3; 8 nucleotides agree with TRBD2. V lost 3 bases and J lost 5; bases outside the gene matches: 7. Germline-derived CDR1 and CDR2 are SGHTA and FQGNSA. The CDR3 has 15 residues.